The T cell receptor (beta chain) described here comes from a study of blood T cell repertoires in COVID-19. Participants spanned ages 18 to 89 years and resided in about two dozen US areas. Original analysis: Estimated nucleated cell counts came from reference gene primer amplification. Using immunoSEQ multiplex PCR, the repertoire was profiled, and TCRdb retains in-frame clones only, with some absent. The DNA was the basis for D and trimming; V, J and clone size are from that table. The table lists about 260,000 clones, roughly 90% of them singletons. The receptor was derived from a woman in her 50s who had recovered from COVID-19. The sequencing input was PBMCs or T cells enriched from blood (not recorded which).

Here the CDR3 DNA reads TGTGCCATCAATACGCCAGGGGCTGGGCCAAATATAATTCCTAGCAATCAGCCCCAGCATTTT. Translation: CAINTPGAGPNIIPSNQPQHF. The rearrangement links TRBV10-3 to TRBJ1-5, with D perhaps TRBD1 (6 bases). Trimming removed 7 bases at V and 0 bases at J, with 31 bases between. The germline gives CDR1 ENHRY, CDR2 SYGVKD. This CDR3 region has 21 residues.